One and the same sample provided the 2 T cell receptor beta chains below, sequenced in a study of CD8 T cells in ankylosing spondylitis. Whole-study results and caveats: Seemingly distinctive of ankylosing spondylitis blood was a TCR beta motif formed by eight highly homologous variants.

These TCRs are of unknown antigen specificity. TCRdb passed the 5' RACE reads through MiXCR, listing each CDR3 protein once. The sample contains some 85,000 distinct CDR3 sequences, approximately 8.9% of which appear only once. Input material: blood, either unsorted or a sorted T cell fraction (not recorded which). All receptors come from a male donor with ankylosing spondylitis.

The table lists this clonotype with many counts. This chain links TRBV20-1 with TRBJ1-1, with D tentatively TRBD1 (5 bases). The ends were cut back, 5 bases at V and 4 bases at J, with 17 bases in the middle. This CDR3 region has 14 residues. Looked up from germline, CDR1 is DFQATT and CDR2 is SNEGSKA (reference sequence). The CDR3 reads CSAGGGDGGTEAFF. The CDR3 nucleotides read TGCAGTGCTGGCGGCGGGGACGGAGGCACTGAAGCTTTCTTT.

The table lists this clonotype with a few counts. This chain uses TRBV24-1 with TRBJ2-2; D perhaps matches TRBD1 (6 bases). The V end was cut by 6 bases, the J end by 5 bases, with 6 bases between. Germline CDR1 is KGHDR and CDR2 is SFDVKD. The CDR3 is 12 amino acids. The CDR3, as DNA: TGTGCCACCAGTACAGGGACCGGGGAGCTGTTTTTT. Its protein is CATSTGTGELFF.